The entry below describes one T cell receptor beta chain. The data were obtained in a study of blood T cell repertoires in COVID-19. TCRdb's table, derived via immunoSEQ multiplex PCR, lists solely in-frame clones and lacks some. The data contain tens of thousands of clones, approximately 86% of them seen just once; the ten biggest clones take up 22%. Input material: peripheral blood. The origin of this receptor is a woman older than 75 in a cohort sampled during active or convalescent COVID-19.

CDR3 nucleotide sequence: TGTGCCAGCAGCCAAGGAGGAGTGATGAACACTGAAGCTTTCTTT. Its protein is CASSQGGVMNTEAFF. The chain links TRBV3-1 (or the pseudogene TRBV3-2) to TRBJ1-1; D unresolved. The CDR3 spans 15 residues. CDR1 is LGHDT, CDR2 YNNKEL, per germline (reference sequence). V lost 1 base to trimming and J lost 0 bases, with 9 bases between them.